This T cell receptor (beta chain) stems from a study of T cells in Graves' hyperthyroidism and ophthalmopathy. V lost 7 bases to trimming and J lost 3 bases; unmatched junction nucleotides: 9. CDR1 and CDR2 from the germline V gene are MDHEN and SYDVKM. The CDR3 spans 14 residues. At least ten counts were recorded for this clonotype. Its antigen is unidentified. The study left out patients who had uncontrolled infection, other autoimmune disease, pregnancy or lactation. Study-level points and caveats: Classification by a 13 V-J model distinguished ophthalmopathy from stable hyperthyroidism. Researchers found most expanded thyroid clonotypes above 0.001 in blood as well.

Amplification targeted TCR beta CDR3 regions from RNA transcripts. First-round RT-PCR of the TCR CDR3 relied on the HTBI primer set. TCRdb re-analysed the multiplex PCR reads in MiXCR, keeping a single row per CDR3 protein. The profile shows about 210,000 distinct CDR3 sequences, approximately 17% of them singletons. The receptor comes from a man aged 50 to 59 with Graves' hyperthyroidism. The chain combines TRBV28 with TRBJ2-7; the match to TRBD2 covers 7 bases. Sequenced: blood. In DNA, the CDR3 is TGTGCCAGCAATCAAGCGGGACTTCACTACGAGCAGTACTTC. It encodes CASNQAGLHYEQYF.